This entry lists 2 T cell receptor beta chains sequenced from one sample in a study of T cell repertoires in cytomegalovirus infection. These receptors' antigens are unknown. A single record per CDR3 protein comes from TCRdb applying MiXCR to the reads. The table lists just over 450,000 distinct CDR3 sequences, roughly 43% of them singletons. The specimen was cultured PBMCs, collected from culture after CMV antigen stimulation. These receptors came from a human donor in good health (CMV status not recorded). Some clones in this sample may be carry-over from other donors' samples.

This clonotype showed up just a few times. CDR3 nucleotides: TGTGCCAGCAGCTTAACCAGGGACTCAGGTACTTACGAGCAGTACTTC. This sequence encodes CASSLTRDSGTYEQYF. This sequence joins TRBV7-9 and TRBJ2-7; tentatively, D is TRBD2 (6 bases). The CDR3 is 16 amino acids. Trimming stripped 2 bases from V and 4 bases from J, with 18 bases between. Germline V gene data show CDR1 as SEHNR and CDR2 as FQNEAQ (reference sequence).

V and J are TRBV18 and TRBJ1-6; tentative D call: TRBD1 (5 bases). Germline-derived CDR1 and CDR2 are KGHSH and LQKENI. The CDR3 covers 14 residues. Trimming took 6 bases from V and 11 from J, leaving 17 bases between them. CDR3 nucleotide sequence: TGTGCCAGCTCCGGGGGTCGACTCGGGACACCCCTCCACTTT. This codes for CASSGGRLGTPLHF.